Listed here are 27 T cell receptor beta chains from one sample, sequenced in a study of blood T cell repertoires in COVID-19 (dated by TCRdb to about 2020). The library came from the immunoSEQ multiplex PCR assay. The table was pulled from immuneACCESS by TCRdb, which kept in-frame rearrangements only. Such tables lose some clones; where checked, under half of the loss comes from unresolved V genes, and the rest has no known cause. The sample table holds fewer than 500,000 clones, of which approximately 90% were seen once. Approximately 0.7% of the sample rests with the top ten. Sequencing was done on a sample of PBMCs or T cells enriched from blood (not recorded which). All receptors come from a woman under 30 who had recovered from COVID-19.

The sample holds a few counts of this clone. J is TRBJ2-7 and V is TRBV28, with 9 positions matching TRBD2. In germline, CDR1 is MDHEN, CDR2 SYDVKM. There are 16 residues in the CDR3. Trimming cost V 10 bases and J 3 bases; bases outside gene matches: 16. CDR3 sequence: CATQHGGGERDYEQYF. The CDR3 DNA is TGTGCCACTCAGCATGGCGGGGGGGAACGGGACTACGAGCAGTACTTC.

This clone was detected only once. The chain links TRBV6-2 or TRBV6-3 to TRBJ2-3; weak D call: TRBD1 (6 bases). The CDR3 length is 13 residues. Trimming removed 4 bases at V and 14 bases at J, with 19 bases between. CDR1 is MNHEY and CDR2 is SVGEGT in the germline V gene. The CDR3 spells CASSLGQGFPRYF. The CDR3 DNA reads as TGTGCCAGCAGTTTGGGTCAGGGGTTCCCCCGGTATTTT.

The chain carries TRBV18 and TRBJ2-7; 7 nucleotides align to TRBD1. The CDR3 runs to 14 residues. CDR1 KGHSH and CDR2 LQKENI come from the germline V gene. With 6 bases clipped from V and 1 base from J, the junction kept 6 bases outside the gene matches. CDR3 loop: CASSIMGQSYEQYF. CDR3 in DNA: TGTGCCAGCTCCATTATGGGACAGTCCTACGAGCAGTACTTC.

The chain joins TRBV30 to TRBJ2-3; TRBD2 aligns across 11 bases. This CDR3 has 15 amino acids. Germline V gene data show CDR1 as GTSNPN and CDR2 as SVGIG (reference sequence). The V gene end was trimmed by 2 bases and the J gene end by 3 bases; junction bases not matched to a gene: 4. CDR3 sequence: CAWSYSSGGTDTQYF. CDR3 nucleotides: TGTGCCTGGAGTTACTCTAGCGGGGGGACAGATACGCAGTATTTT.

The gene calls are TRBV19 and TRBJ1-1, with TRBD1 as a possible D gene (6 bases). The CDR3 spans 13 residues. V lost 0 bases and J lost 11, with 13 bases in between. Germline CDR1 is LNHDA and CDR2 is SQIVND (reference sequence). The CDR3 bases are TGTGCCAGTAGTATAGAGGGGGGGCGAAGGGCTTTCTTT. This gives the protein CASSIEGGRRAFF.

The V gene is TRBV5-4, the J gene TRBJ2-7, with 7 nucleotides matching TRBD2. Per the germline V gene, CDR1 is SGHNT and CDR2 is YYREEE (reference sequence). The CDR3 consists of 17 residues. V lost 3 bases, J lost 6 bases, and 18 bases stayed unmatched. CDR3 residues: CASSWGRAPSKDVEQYF. The CDR3 DNA follows: TGTGCCAGCAGCTGGGGGAGGGCCCCCTCAAAGGATGTCGAGCAGTACTTC.

The V gene is TRBV28, the J gene TRBJ1-1; D is ambiguous. V was clipped by 5 bases and J by 1 base, with 11 bases between them. This CDR3 contains 14 residues. Germline CDR1 reads MDHEN; CDR2 reads SYDVKM. The CDR3 bases are TGTGCCAGCAGTACCCCCGCAGGGAACACTGAAGCTTTCTTT. Amino acid sequence: CASSTPAGNTEAFF.

V usage is TRBV2 and J usage is TRBJ2-1, with 7 bases that match TRBD2. V dropped 1 base and J dropped 6; count of bases not matched to a gene: 6. Germline CDR1 reads SNHLY; CDR2 reads FYNNEI. The CDR3 consists of 15 residues. CDR3 sequence (DNA): TGTGCCAGCAGTGAAGGGCAGCGGGGAACCAATGAGCAGTTCTTC. The encoded protein is CASSEGQRGTNEQFF.

The chain is built from TRBV28 and TRBJ2-2; D ambiguous. Germline CDR1 reads MDHEN; CDR2 reads SYDVKM. The length of the CDR3 is 12 residues. Trimming pared 3 bases from V and 8 bases from J, leaving 7 bases between. The CDR3 DNA is TGTGCCAGCAGTTTTGTGGCAGGGGAGCTGTTTTTT. Protein: CASSFVAGELFF.

The chain links TRBV30 to TRBJ2-2; D perhaps matches TRBD2 (5 bases). The V end lost 1 base, the J end lost 5 bases, and 14 bases lay between the germline ends. The CDR3 is 15 residues long. The germline V gene has CDR1 GTSNPN and CDR2 SVGIG (reference sequence). CDR3 sequence (DNA): TGTGCCTGGAGTGGGAGGTATGCGAGGACCGGGGAGCTGTTTTTT. Translated, it gives CAWSGRYARTGELFF.

This rearrangement joins TRBV2 to TRBJ2-2, with TRBD1 matching over 8 bases. Trimming removed 5 bases from V and 6 bases from J; junction bases left unmatched: 11. The CDR3 is 16 amino acids. The germline CDR1 and CDR2 sequences are SNHLY and FYNNEI. The CDR3 spells CASSKLGTGQSGELFF. As DNA, the CDR3 is TGTGCCAGCAGTAAGCTCGGGACAGGACAGTCCGGGGAGCTGTTTTTT.

The V call is TRBV3-1 (or the pseudogene TRBV3-2), the J call TRBJ1-4; D unresolved. Germline-derived CDR1 and CDR2 are LGHDT and YNNKEL (reference sequence). V dropped 1 base and J dropped 7 bases, with 13 bases sitting between them. This CDR3 region has 15 residues. The CDR3 loop reads CASSQALTTGEKLFF. CDR3 coding DNA: TGTGCCAGCAGCCAAGCACTCACGACTGGTGAAAAACTGTTTTTT.

The gene calls are TRBV6-4 and TRBJ1-2, with 11 bases that match TRBD1. J was trimmed by 5 bases and V by 4 bases; bases with no gene match: 9. From germline, CDR1 is MRHNA and CDR2 SNTAGT. The CDR3 consists of 16 residues. The chain's CDR3 is CASSVGTGGLKYGYTF. The CDR3 DNA is TGTGCCAGCAGTGTCGGGACAGGGGGGTTGAAATATGGCTACACCTTC.

The chain combines TRBV12-3 or TRBV12-4 with TRBJ1-5; TRBD1 is a possible D gene (6 bases). Trimming took off 5 bases at V and 7 bases at J, with 12 bases between the two ends. The CDR3 contains 13 residues. The CDR3 DNA sequence: TGTGCCAGCAGTATGGCTCAGGGGCAGCCCCAGCATTTT. Residues: CASSMAQGQPQHF.

The chain uses TRBV11-2 and TRBJ1-2; 9 bases line up with TRBD1. The CDR3 runs 17 residues. CDR1 and CDR2 from the germline V gene are SGHAT and FQNNGV. The V and J ends lost 4 bases and 6 bases, in that order; junction bases with no gene match: 15. CDR3 residues: CASSWTFTGGSSDGYTF. Here the CDR3 DNA reads TGTGCCAGCAGCTGGACCTTCACAGGGGGCTCTTCGGATGGCTACACCTTC.

The J gene is TRBJ1-2, the V gene TRBV4-1, with TRBD1 matching over 12 bases. The CDR3 has 14 amino acids. Germline V gene sequence: CDR1 MGHRA, CDR2 YSYEKL. Trimming took 1 base from V and 9 from J; bases not matched to a gene: 3. The CDR3 is CASSQGGTGGRYTF. For the CDR3, the DNA is TGCGCCAGCAGCCAAGGAGGGACAGGGGGCCGCTACACCTTC.

This clone was found a few times. This sequence joins TRBV3-1 (or the pseudogene TRBV3-2) and TRBJ1-2; TRBD1 is a possible D gene (5 bases). CDR1 is LGHDT and CDR2 is YNNKEL in the germline V gene (reference sequence). Trimming took 3 bases from V and 8 from J, leaving 13 bases between them. The CDR3 sequence is 13 residues long. This chain's CDR3 is CASSQGPLVGYTF. CDR3 coding DNA: TGTGCCAGCAGCCAGGGGCCCCTAGTGGGCTACACCTTC.

This chain links TRBV3-1 (or the pseudogene TRBV3-2) with TRBJ2-7; D perhaps matches TRBD2 (6 bases). This CDR3 has 13 amino acids. Trimming shortened V by 0 bases and J by 6 bases, and 9 bases separated the two germline ends. CDR1 and CDR2 (germline): LGHDT, YNNKEL (reference sequence). CDR3 sequence: CASSQDLASEQYF. Written as DNA, the CDR3 is TGTGCCAGCAGCCAAGATCTAGCGAGCGAGCAGTACTTC.

This clone was recorded a few times. This chain links TRBV4-2 with TRBJ1-1; D is possibly TRBD1 (5 bases). Germline assignment: CDR1 LGHNA and CDR2 YNFKEQ. Trimming took 0 bases from V and 11 from J, leaving 13 bases between them. The CDR3 length is 13 residues. The CDR3 here is CASSQEVRGDAFF. The CDR3 bases are TGTGCCAGCAGCCAAGAGGTCCGCGGGGACGCTTTCTTT.

The rearrangement joins TRBV28 to TRBJ1-5, with 9 positions matching TRBD1. This CDR3 is 16 amino acids long. The germline CDR1 and CDR2 sequences are MDHEN and SYDVKM. Germline trimming cut 1 base from V and 6 bases from J; bases unmatched to any gene: 7. CDR3 DNA: TGTGCCAGCAGTTTATTATACAGGGGGCGCGTTCAGCCCCAGCATTTT. This encodes CASSLLYRGRVQPQHF.

The V and J genes are TRBV29-1 and TRBJ1-2; the match to TRBD1 covers 7 bases. The V and J ends lost 4 bases and 8 bases, in that order; junction bases with no gene match: 10. This CDR3 contains 13 residues. Germline assignment: CDR1 SQVTM and CDR2 ANQGSEA. DNA of the CDR3: TGCAGCGTTGCGTTAACAGGGGCGTCGGGCTACACCTTC. Translation gives CSVALTGASGYTF.

The rearrangement links TRBV6-2 or TRBV6-3 to TRBJ2-5; D remains ambiguous. The CDR3 runs 11 residues. Germline V CDR1 and CDR2: MNHEY, SVGEGT. V was shortened by 3 bases and J by 5 bases, with 4 bases between the two germline ends. The CDR3 loop is CASSYSETQYF. CDR3 nucleotides: TGTGCCAGCAGTTATTCGGAGACCCAGTACTTC.

The V call is TRBV2, the J call TRBJ2-5; weak D call: TRBD2 (6 bases). This CDR3 contains 13 residues. V lost 5 bases to trimming and J lost 5 bases, with 12 bases between them. Germline assignment: CDR1 SNHLY and CDR2 FYNNEI. The CDR3 region has the DNA TGTGCCAGCAGTCGAGCCCTAGCGGAGACCCAGTACTTC. Its translation is CASSRALAETQYF.

The chain is built from TRBV7-6 and TRBJ2-2; the match to TRBD1 covers 9 bases. Germline loops: CDR1 SGHVS, CDR2 FNYEAQ. The CDR3 has 15 amino acids. J gave up 4 bases and V 8 bases, and 8 bases lay outside the gene matches. The CDR3, as DNA: TGTGCCAGCCGAAAACAGGGGGCGGGCACCGGGGAGCTGTTTTTT. It is translated as CASRKQGAGTGELFF.

The gene calls are TRBV6-5 and TRBJ2-5; 8 positions match TRBD2. This CDR3 is built from 14 residues. The V and J ends lost 5 bases and 7 bases, in that order; junction bases with no gene match: 9. Germline CDR1 and CDR2: MNHEY and SVGAGI. The CDR3 bases are TGTGCCAGCAGTAAAAGCGGGGGTTGGGGGACCCAGTACTTC. Its translation: CASSKSGGWGTQYF.

In its sample, this clone was seen once. The chain has TRBV7-2 and TRBJ1-1, with D possibly TRBD1 on 5 matching bases. V lost 3 bases and J lost 7, with 9 bases in between. Germline V CDR1 and CDR2: SGHTA, FQGNSA. The CDR3 runs to 12 residues. Here the CDR3 reads CASSFSGGEAFF. The CDR3 DNA reads TGTGCCAGCAGCTTTTCCGGGGGTGAAGCTTTCTTT.

This chain joins TRBV13 and TRBJ2-5; 7 nucleotides agree with TRBD1. Germline values: CDR1 PRHDT, CDR2 FYEKMQ (reference sequence). The CDR3 has 16 amino acids. The V segment lost 0 bases and the J segment 0 bases; nucleotides outside the gene matches: 4. CDR3 DNA: TGTGCCAGCAGCTTAGGAGGGGGCGCTAACCAAGAGACCCAGTACTTC. Amino acids: CASSLGGGANQETQYF.